Presented here are 17 T cell receptor beta chains from one specimen sequenced in a study of post-analysis software for immune sequencing data. General observations from the study: Patients carried roughly 5 TRBV segments more frequently than controls did, and TRBV5-6, TRBV5-1 and TRBV20-1 were among them.

cDNA libraries for TCR beta contained unique molecular identifiers. TCRdb analysed the PCR reads with MiXCR anew, one entry per CDR3 protein. The sample holds about 540,000 distinct CDR3 sequences, around a third seen once. For these TCRs, the target antigens are not known. Sample: blood. The receptor source for this set is a girl younger than 18 with multiple sclerosis.

The chain recombines TRBV29-1 with TRBJ1-1; 11 nucleotides match TRBD1. After removal of 6 bases from V and 5 bases from J, the junction contained 5 bases not matched to a gene. This CDR3 contains 13 residues. Germline V lookup: CDR1 SQVTM, CDR2 ANQGSEA. CDR3 in amino acids: CSVTGTGGTEAFF. The CDR3 coding sequence is TGCAGCGTCACCGGGACAGGGGGAACTGAAGCTTTCTTT.

This clonotype was counted a few times. The chain carries TRBV12-3 or TRBV12-4 and TRBJ1-2; 7 positions agree with TRBD1. This CDR3 comprises 14 residues. Germline trimming cut 4 bases from V and 4 bases from J; bases unmatched to any gene: 6. The CDR3 loop reads CASSSTGFRYGYTF. CDR3 in DNA: TGTGCCAGCAGTTCGACAGGGTTTCGCTATGGCTACACCTTC.

This clonotype was seen a few times. J is TRBJ2-7 and V is TRBV7-2; D perhaps matches TRBD2 (5 bases). Germline assignment: CDR1 SGHTA and CDR2 FQGNSA. The V and J ends lost 2 bases and 5 bases respectively, with 10 bases between them. The CDR3 loop spans 13 amino acids. The CDR3: CASSLRGFNEQYF. CDR3 nucleotides: TGTGCCAGCAGCTTACGAGGGTTCAACGAGCAGTACTTC.

This clonotype occurred a few times. The gene calls are TRBV12-3 or TRBV12-4 and TRBJ1-2; D is unresolved. The CDR3 sequence is 16 residues long. V lost 2 bases, J lost 0 bases, and 13 bases lay in between. CDR3 amino acids: CASSLRSMEANYGYTF. The CDR3 region has the DNA TGTGCCAGCAGTTTACGTAGCATGGAGGCTAACTATGGCTACACCTTC.

The gene calls are TRBV24-1 and TRBJ1-5, with D tentatively TRBD1 (5 bases). From germline, CDR1 is KGHDR and CDR2 SFDVKD. V was shortened by 5 bases and J by 2 bases, with 12 bases between the two germline ends. The CDR3 contains 15 residues. CDR3 coding DNA: TGTGCCACCAGTGCTGAGGGGATGGGCAATCAGCCCCAGCATTTT. Amino acids: CATSAEGMGNQPQHF.

V is TRBV7-9 and J is TRBJ1-5; D possibly corresponds to TRBD1 (5 bases). The CDR3 extends over 15 amino acids. V gave up 10 bases and J gave up 1 base, with 17 bases separating them. Looked up from germline, CDR1 is SEHNR and CDR2 is FQNEAQ (reference sequence). The CDR3, as DNA: TGTGCCACAAGCCCCCAGGGCGCCAGCAATCAGCCCCAGCATTTT. It encodes CATSPQGASNQPQHF.

This chain uses TRBV7-9 with TRBJ1-1; no clear D gene. This CDR3 spans 17 amino acids. Trimming took off 4 bases at V and 4 bases at J, with 22 bases between the two ends. The germline gives CDR1 SEHNR, CDR2 FQNEAQ (reference sequence). The CDR3 sequence is CASSSIRAINLVTEAFF. The CDR3 DNA reads TGTGCCAGCAGCTCCATCCGGGCCATAAACCTGGTCACTGAAGCTTTCTTT.

This clonotype occurred a few times. The chain joins TRBV24-1 to TRBJ2-6; D not certain. Germline values: CDR1 KGHDR, CDR2 SFDVKD. V was trimmed by 4 bases and J by 1 base, leaving 13 bases between them. The CDR3 sequence is 17 residues long. Written as DNA, the CDR3 is TGTGCCACCAGTGACTCCTACCCTAGTTCTGGGGCCAACGTCCTGACTTTC. It yields the protein CATSDSYPSSGANVLTF.

This chain joins TRBV11-2 and TRBJ1-5; TRBD1 is a possible D gene (6 bases). Germline V gives CDR1 SGHAT, CDR2 FQNNGV. Trimming removed 1 base at V and 9 bases at J, with 10 bases between. This CDR3 contains 13 residues. CDR3 sequence: CASSLVGARPQHF. The CDR3 nucleotides are TGTGCCAGCAGCTTAGTGGGGGCTCGGCCCCAGCATTTT.

CDR3 protein: CASSLVTSSYNEQFF. The CDR3 DNA reads as TGCGCCAGCAGCTTGGTAACCAGCTCCTACAATGAGCAGTTCTTC. V and J are TRBV5-1 and TRBJ2-1; D ambiguous. V was cut by 0 bases and J by 0 bases, with 7 bases left in between. Germline V CDR1 and CDR2: SGHRS, YFSETQ. The CDR3 covers 15 residues.

This clonotype was recorded at least ten times. CDR3 in DNA: TGCAGCGTTGCAATAGGACAGGGATTCCAAGAGACCCAGTACTTC. Encoded protein: CSVAIGQGFQETQYF. The chain combines TRBV29-1 with TRBJ2-5; 8 bases are a match to TRBD1. The CDR3 length is 15 residues. Germline assignment: CDR1 SQVTM and CDR2 ANQGSEA. Trimming took 4 bases from V and 1 from J; bases not matched to a gene: 8.

This clonotype was detected a few times. The rearrangement uses TRBV4-1 and TRBJ2-5, with 9 bases that match TRBD2. This CDR3 has 16 residues. The V segment lost 3 bases and the J segment 5 bases; nucleotides outside the gene matches: 10. The germline gives CDR1 MGHRA, CDR2 YSYEKL. The CDR3 loop is CASSQGRGGSRETQYF. In DNA form, the CDR3 reads TGCGCCAGCAGCCAGGGGCGGGGGGGTTCCCGGGAGACCCAGTACTTC.

This rearrangement joins TRBV5-1 to TRBJ1-1; D unclear. This CDR3 has 14 residues. The V and J ends lost 0 bases and 5 bases respectively, with 11 bases between them. CDR1 is SGHRS, CDR2 YFSETQ, per germline. The CDR3 here is CASSLGSKSTEAFF. The CDR3 nucleotides are TGCGCCAGCAGCTTGGGGTCAAAAAGTACTGAAGCTTTCTTT.

V gene TRBV3-1 combines with J gene TRBJ2-5, with D possibly matching TRBD2 (6 bases). Germline loops: CDR1 LGHDT, CDR2 YNNKEL (reference sequence). V shed 4 bases and J shed 4 bases, with 19 bases lying between them. This CDR3 region has 16 residues. The CDR3 DNA follows: TGTGCCAGCAGCCCAGGGATAGCGGAGAGGAGAGAGACCCAGTACTTC. Translating it yields CASSPGIAERRETQYF.

This clonotype was observed a few times. The rearrangement links TRBV5-1 to TRBJ1-2; D unclear. Trimming removed 2 bases at V and 1 base at J, with 6 bases between. The CDR3 runs 13 residues. Germline CDR1 and CDR2: SGHRS and YFSETQ. CDR3 sequence (DNA): TGCGCCAGCAGCTTAACCAATAACTATGGCTACACCTTC. It is translated as CASSLTNNYGYTF.

The rearrangement uses TRBV5-1 and TRBJ2-5, with 9 bases matching TRBD1. The CDR3 has 13 residues. Per germline, CDR1 SGHRS and CDR2 YFSETQ. Germline trimming cut 7 bases from V and 5 bases from J; bases unmatched to any gene: 6. The CDR3 coding sequence is TGCGCCAGCGCTGGGGACAGGGCCGAGACCCAGTACTTC. Translating it yields CASAGDRAETQYF.

This clonotype was counted a few times. This chain connects TRBV5-1 to TRBJ2-4; D is possibly TRBD2 (8 bases). Per the germline V gene, CDR1 is SGHRS and CDR2 is YFSETQ. V was trimmed by 7 bases and J by 0 bases, leaving 20 bases between them. The CDR3 contains 17 residues. The CDR3 nucleotides are TGCGCCAGCGCCCGGGAGGGGACAGCGCTAGCCAAAAACATTCAGTACTTC. It specifies CASAREGTALAKNIQYF.